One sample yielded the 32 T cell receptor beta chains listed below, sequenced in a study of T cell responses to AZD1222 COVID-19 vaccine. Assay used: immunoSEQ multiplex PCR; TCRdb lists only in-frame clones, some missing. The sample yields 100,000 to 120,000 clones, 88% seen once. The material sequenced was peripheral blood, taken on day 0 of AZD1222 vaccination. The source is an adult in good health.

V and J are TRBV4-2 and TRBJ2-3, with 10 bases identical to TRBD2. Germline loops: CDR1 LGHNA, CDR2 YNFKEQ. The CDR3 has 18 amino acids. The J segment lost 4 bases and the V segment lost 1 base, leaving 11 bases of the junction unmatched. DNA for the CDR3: TGTGCCAGCAGCCAAGCCTCTAGCGGGAGCGCCGGGGCAGATACGCAGTATTTT. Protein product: CASSQASSGSAGADTQYF.

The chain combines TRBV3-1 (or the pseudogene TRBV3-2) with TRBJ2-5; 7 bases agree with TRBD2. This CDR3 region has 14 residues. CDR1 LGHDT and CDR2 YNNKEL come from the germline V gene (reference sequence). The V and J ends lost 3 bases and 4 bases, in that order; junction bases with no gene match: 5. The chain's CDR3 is CASSHGGSLETQYF. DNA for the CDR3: TGTGCCAGCAGCCATGGCGGGAGTTTAGAGACCCAGTACTTC.

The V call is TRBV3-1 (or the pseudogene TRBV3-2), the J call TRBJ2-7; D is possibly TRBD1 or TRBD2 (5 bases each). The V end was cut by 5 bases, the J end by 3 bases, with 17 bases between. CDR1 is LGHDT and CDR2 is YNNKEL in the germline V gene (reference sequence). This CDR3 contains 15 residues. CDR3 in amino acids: CASSKGPGGHYEQYF. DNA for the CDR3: TGTGCCAGCAGCAAGGGGCCCGGAGGACACTACGAGCAGTACTTC.

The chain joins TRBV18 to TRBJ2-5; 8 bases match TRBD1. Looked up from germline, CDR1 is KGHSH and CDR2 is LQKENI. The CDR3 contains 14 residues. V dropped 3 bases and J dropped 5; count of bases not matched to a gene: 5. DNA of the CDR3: TGTGCCAGCTCACCGACAGGGGTGGTGGAGACCCAGTACTTC. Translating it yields CASSPTGVVETQYF.

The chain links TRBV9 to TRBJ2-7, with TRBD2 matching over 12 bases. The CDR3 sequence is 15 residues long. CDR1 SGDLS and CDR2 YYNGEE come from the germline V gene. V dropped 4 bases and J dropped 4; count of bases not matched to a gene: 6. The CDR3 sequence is CASSPLAGGPYEQYF. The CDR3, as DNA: TGTGCCAGCAGCCCCCTAGCGGGAGGGCCTTACGAGCAGTACTTC.

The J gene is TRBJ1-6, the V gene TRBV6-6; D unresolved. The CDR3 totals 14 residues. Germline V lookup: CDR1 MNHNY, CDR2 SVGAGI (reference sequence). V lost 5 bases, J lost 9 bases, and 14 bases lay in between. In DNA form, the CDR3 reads TGTGCCAGCAGTGCGTACGAAGGGTCTTCACCCCTCCACTTT. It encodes CASSAYEGSSPLHF.

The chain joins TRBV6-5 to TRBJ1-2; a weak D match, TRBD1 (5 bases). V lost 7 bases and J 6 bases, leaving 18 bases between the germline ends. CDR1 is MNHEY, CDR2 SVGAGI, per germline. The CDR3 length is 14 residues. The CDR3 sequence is CASTSPGRGDGYTF. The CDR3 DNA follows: TGTGCCAGCACCTCGCCCGGGAGGGGTGATGGCTACACCTTC.

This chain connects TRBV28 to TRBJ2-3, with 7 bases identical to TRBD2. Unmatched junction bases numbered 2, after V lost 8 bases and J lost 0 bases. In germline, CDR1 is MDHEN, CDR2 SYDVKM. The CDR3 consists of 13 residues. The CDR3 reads CASGTTSTDTQYF. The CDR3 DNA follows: TGTGCCAGCGGGACTACTAGCACAGATACGCAGTATTTT.

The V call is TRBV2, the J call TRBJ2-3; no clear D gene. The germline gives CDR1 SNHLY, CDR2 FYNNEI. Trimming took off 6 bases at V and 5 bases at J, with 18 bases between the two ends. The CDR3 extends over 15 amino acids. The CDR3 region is CASSPDTYGVDTQYF. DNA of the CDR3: TGTGCCAGCAGCCCCGATACCTACGGTGTAGATACGCAGTATTTT.

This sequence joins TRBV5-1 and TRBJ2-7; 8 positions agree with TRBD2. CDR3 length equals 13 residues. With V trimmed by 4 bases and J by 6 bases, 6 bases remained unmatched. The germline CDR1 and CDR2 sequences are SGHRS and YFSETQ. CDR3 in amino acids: CASSPGGVLEQYF. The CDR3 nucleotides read TGCGCCAGCAGCCCCGGGGGGGTGCTCGAGCAGTACTTC.

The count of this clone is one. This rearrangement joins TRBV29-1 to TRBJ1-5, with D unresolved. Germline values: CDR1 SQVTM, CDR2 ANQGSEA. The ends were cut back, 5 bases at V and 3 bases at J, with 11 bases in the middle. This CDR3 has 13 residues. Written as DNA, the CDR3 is TGCAGCGTTCAGGACGGGCTCAATCAGCCCCAGCATTTT. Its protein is CSVQDGLNQPQHF.

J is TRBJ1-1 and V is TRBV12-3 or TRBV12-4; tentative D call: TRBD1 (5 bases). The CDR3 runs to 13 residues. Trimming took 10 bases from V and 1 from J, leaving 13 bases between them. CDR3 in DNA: TGTGCCACCTCCCTGACAGAGAACACTGAAGCTTTCTTT. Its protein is CATSLTENTEAFF.

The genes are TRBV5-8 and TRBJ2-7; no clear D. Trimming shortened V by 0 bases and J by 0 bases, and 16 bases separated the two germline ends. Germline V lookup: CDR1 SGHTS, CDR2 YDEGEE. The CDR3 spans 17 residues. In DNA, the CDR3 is TGTGCCAGCAGCTTGGCTGTCTGGGCAGCGATCTCCTACGAGCAGTACTTC. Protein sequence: CASSLAVWAAISYEQYF.

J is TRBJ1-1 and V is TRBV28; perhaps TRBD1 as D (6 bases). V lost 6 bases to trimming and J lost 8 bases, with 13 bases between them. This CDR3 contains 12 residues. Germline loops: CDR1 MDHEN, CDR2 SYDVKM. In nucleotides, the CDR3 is TGTGCCAGCAGCCTTGACAGGCCCGAAGCTTTCTTT. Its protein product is CASSLDRPEAFF.

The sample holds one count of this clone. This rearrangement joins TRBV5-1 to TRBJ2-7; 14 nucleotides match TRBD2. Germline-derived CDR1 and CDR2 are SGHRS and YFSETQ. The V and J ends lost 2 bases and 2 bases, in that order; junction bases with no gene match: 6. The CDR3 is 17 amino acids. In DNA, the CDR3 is TGCGCCAGCAGCTTTGGGACTAGCGGGAGAAGGACCTACGAGCAGTACTTC. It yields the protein CASSFGTSGRRTYEQYF.

The DNA for the CDR3 is TGTGCCAGCAGTTTATGGGGGGGGTCTAACTACGAGCAGTACTTC. It translates to CASSLWGGSNYEQYF. This sequence joins TRBV28 and TRBJ2-7; 7 nucleotides line up with TRBD2. Trimming cost V 0 bases and J 3 bases; bases outside gene matches: 5. The germline gives CDR1 MDHEN, CDR2 SYDVKM. CDR3 size: 15 residues. Full variable domain (rest looked up from reference TRBV28 and TRBJ2-7): DVKVTQSSRYLVKRTGEKVFLECVQDMDHENMFWYRQDPGLGLRLIYFSYDVKMKEKGDIPEGYSVSREKKERFSLILESASTNQTSMYLCASSLWGGSNYEQYFGPGTRLTVT.

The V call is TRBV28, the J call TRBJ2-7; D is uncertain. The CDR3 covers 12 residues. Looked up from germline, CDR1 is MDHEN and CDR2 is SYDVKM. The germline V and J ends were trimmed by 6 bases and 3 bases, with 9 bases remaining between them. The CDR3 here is CASSLDGYEQYF. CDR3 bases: TGTGCCAGCAGCCTCGACGGCTACGAGCAGTACTTC.

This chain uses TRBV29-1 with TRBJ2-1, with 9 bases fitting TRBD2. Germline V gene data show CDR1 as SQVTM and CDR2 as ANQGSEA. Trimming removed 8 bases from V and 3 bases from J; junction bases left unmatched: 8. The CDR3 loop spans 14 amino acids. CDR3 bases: TGCAGCACGGGGGAACTAGCGGGCTACAATGAGCAGTTCTTC. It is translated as CSTGELAGYNEQFF.

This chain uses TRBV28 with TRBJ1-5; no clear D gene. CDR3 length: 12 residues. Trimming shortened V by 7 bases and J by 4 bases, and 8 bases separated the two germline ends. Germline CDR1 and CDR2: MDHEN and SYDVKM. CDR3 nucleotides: TGTGCCAGCACTCAGCGAAATCAGCCCCAGCATTTT. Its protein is CASTQRNQPQHF.

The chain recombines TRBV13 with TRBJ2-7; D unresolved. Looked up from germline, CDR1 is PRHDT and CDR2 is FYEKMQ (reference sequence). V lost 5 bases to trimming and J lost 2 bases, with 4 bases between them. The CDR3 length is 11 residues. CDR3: CASSLTYEQYF. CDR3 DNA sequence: TGTGCCAGCAGCCTAACCTACGAGCAGTACTTC.

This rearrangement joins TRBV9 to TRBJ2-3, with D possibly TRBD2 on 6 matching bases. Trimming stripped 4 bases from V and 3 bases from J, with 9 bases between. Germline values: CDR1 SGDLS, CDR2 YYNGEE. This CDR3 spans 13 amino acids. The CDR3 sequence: CASSPGETDTQYF. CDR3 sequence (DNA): TGTGCCAGCAGCCCGGGGGAGACAGATACGCAGTATTTT.

CDR3 in amino acids: CASSPWLAGANTGELFF. Here the CDR3 DNA reads TGTGCCAGCAGCCCTTGGCTAGCGGGGGCGAACACCGGGGAGCTGTTTTTT. The chain carries TRBV7-3 and TRBJ2-2; 10 bases are a match to TRBD2. Looked up from germline, CDR1 is SGHTA and CDR2 is FQGTGA. The CDR3 runs 17 residues. With V trimmed by 5 bases and J by 0 bases, 6 bases remained unmatched.

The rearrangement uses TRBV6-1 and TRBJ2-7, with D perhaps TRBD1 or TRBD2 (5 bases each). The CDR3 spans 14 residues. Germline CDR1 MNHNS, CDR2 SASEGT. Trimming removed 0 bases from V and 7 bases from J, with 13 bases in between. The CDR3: CASSEAWGIGEQYF. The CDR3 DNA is TGTGCCAGCAGTGAAGCCTGGGGGATCGGGGAGCAGTACTTC.

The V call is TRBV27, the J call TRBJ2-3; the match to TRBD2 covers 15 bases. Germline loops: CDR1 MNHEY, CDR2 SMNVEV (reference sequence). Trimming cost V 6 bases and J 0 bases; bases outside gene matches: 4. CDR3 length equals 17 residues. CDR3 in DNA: TGTGCCAGCAGGGGACTAGCGGGAGGTTTGAGCACAGATACGCAGTATTTT. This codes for CASRGLAGGLSTDTQYF.

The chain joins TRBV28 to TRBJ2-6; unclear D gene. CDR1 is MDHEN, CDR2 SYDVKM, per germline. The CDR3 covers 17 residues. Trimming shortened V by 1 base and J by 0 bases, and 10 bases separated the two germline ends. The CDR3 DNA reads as TGTGCCAGCAGTTTATATCGGCGGAACTCTGGGGCCAACGTCCTGACTTTC. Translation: CASSLYRRNSGANVLTF.

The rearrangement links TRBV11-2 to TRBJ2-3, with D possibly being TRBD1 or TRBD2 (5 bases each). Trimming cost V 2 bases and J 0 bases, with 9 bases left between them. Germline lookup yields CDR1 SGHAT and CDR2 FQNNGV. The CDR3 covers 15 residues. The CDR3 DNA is TGTGCCAGCAGCTTATGGGACCAGAGCACAGATACGCAGTATTTT. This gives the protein CASSLWDQSTDTQYF.

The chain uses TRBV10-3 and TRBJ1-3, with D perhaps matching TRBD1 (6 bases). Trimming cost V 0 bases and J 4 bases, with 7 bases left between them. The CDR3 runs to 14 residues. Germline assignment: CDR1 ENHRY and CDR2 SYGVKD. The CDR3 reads CAISESGTGNTIYF. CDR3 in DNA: TGTGCCATCAGTGAGTCGGGGACAGGAAACACCATATATTTT.

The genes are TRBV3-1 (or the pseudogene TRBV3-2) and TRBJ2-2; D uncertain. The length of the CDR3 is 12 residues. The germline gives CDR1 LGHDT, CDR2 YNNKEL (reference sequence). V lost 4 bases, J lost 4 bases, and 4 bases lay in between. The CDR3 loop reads CASSPVTGELFF. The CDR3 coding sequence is TGTGCCAGCAGCCCCGTCACCGGGGAGCTGTTTTTT.

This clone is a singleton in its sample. CDR3 amino acids: CASSPPGRIIHPLHF. As DNA, the CDR3 is TGTGCCAGTAGTCCGCCGGGACGGATAATTCACCCCCTCCACTTT. V is TRBV19 and J is TRBJ1-6; tentatively, D is TRBD1 (5 bases). The CDR3 has 15 residues. CDR1 is LNHDA, CDR2 SQIVND, per germline (reference sequence). Trimming cost V 5 bases and J 13 bases, with 21 bases left between them.

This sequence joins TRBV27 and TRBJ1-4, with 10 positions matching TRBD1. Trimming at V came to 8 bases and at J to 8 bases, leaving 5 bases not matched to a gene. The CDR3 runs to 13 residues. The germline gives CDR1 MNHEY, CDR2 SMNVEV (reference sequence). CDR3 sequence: CASSGTGVEKLFF. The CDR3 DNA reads TGTGCCAGCTCCGGGACAGGGGTCGAAAAACTGTTTTTT.

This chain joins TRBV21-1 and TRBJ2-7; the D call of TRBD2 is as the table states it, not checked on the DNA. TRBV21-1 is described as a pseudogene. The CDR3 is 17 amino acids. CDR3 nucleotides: TGTGCCAGCAGCAAAGAAGAGAGACTAGCGGGCCAGGAGGAGCAGTACTTC. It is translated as CASSKEERLAGQEEQYF.

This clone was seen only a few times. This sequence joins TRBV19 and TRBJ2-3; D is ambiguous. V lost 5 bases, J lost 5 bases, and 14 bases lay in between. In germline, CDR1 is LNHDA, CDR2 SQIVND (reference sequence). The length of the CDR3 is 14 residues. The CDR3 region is CASSQAGGKDTQYF. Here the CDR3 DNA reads TGTGCCAGTAGTCAAGCTGGCGGCAAAGATACGCAGTATTTT.